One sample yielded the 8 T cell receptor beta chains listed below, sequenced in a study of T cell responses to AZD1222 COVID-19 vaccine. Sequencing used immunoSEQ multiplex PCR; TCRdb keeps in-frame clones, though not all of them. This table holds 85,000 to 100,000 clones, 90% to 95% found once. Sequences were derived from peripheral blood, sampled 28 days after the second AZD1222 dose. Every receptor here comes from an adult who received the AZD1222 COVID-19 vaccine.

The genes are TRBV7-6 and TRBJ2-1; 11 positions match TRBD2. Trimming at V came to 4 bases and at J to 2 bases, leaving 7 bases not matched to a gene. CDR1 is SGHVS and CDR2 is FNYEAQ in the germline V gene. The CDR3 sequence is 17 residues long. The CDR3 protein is CASSSRTSGYTYNEQFF. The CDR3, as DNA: TGTGCCAGCAGCTCTCGGACTAGCGGGTATACCTACAATGAGCAGTTCTTC. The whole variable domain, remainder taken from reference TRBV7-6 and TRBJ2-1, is GAGVSQSPRYKVTKRGQDVALRCDPISGHVSLYWYRQALGQGPEFLTYFNYEAQQDKSGLPNDRFSAERPEGSISTLTIQRTEQRDSAMYRCASSSRTSGYTYNEQFFGPGTRLTVL.

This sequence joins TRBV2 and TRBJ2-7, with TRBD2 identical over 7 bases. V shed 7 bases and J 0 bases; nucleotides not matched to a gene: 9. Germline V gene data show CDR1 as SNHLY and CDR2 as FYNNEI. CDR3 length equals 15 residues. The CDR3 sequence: CASTLDGGSSYEQYF. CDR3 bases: TGTGCCAGCACCCTAGACGGGGGGAGCTCCTACGAGCAGTACTTC.

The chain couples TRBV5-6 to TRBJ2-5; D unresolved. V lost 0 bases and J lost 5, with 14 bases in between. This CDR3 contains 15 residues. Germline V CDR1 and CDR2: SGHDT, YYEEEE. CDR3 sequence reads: CASSLVGQALETQYF. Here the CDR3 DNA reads TGTGCCAGCAGCTTGGTCGGGCAGGCGTTGGAGACCCAGTACTTC.

The CDR3 nucleotides read TGTGCCAGCAGCAAATGTTCCCCCGAGGACACAGATACGCAGTATTTT. It translates to CASSKCSPEDTDTQYF. The chain links TRBV21-1 to TRBJ2-3; the D call of TRBD2 is as the table states it, not checked on the DNA. TRBV21-1 is recorded as a pseudogene. The CDR3 contains 16 residues.

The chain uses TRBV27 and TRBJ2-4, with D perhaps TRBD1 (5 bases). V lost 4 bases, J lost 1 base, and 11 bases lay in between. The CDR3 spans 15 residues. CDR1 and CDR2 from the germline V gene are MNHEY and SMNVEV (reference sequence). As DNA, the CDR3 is TGTGCCAGCAGTTCCCTTGGGGCGGCCAAAAACATTCAGTACTTC. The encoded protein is CASSSLGAAKNIQYF.

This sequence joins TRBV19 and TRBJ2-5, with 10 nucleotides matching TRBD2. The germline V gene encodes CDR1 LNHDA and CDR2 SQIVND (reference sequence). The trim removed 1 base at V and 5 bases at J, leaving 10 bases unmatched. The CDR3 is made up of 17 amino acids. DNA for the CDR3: TGTGCCAGTAGTATAGGGCTAAGCGGGAGGGCCTCGGAGACCCAGTACTTC. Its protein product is CASSIGLSGRASETQYF.

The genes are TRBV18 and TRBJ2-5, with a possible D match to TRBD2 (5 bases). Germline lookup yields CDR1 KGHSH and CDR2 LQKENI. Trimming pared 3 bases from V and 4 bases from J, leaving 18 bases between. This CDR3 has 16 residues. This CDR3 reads CASSPTARVRGETQYF. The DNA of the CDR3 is TGTGCCAGCTCACCGACCGCAAGGGTCCGGGGAGAGACCCAGTACTTC. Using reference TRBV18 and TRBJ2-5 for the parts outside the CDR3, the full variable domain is NAGVMQNPRHLVRRRGQEARLRCSPMKGHSHVYWYRQLPEEGLKFMVYLQKENIIDESGMPKERFSAEFPKEGPSILRIQQVVRGDSAAYFCASSPTARVRGETQYFGPGTRLLVL.

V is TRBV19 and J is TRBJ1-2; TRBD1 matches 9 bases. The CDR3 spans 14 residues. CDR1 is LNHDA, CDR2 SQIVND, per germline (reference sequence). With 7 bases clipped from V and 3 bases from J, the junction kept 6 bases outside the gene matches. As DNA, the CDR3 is TGTGCCAGTAAGGACAGGGGAGCGGACTATGGCTACACCTTC. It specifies CASKDRGADYGYTF.